The 4 T cell receptor beta chains in this list originate from one sample, sequenced in a study of Graves' ophthalmopathy and Graves' hyperthyroidism. Researchers took RNA transcripts and amplified TCR beta CDR3 regions from them. Second-round multiplex PCR came after a first-round RT-PCR that employed HTBI primers. In TCRdb, the multiplex PCR reads were re-called with MiXCR into one record per CDR3 protein. Among a few hundred thousand distinct CDR3 sequences listed, over 15% were seen once. The material sequenced was peripheral blood. These receptors were taken from a woman in her late teens or twenties with stable Graves' hyperthyroidism.

This clonotype was detected many times. CDR3: CASSRGRQGAFNQPQHF. CDR3 DNA sequence: TGTGCCAGCAGCCGAGGACGGCAGGGGGCGTTTAATCAGCCCCAGCATTTT. The chain links TRBV11-2 to TRBJ1-5, with TRBD1 matching over 8 bases. This CDR3 comprises 17 residues. V shed 5 bases and J 4 bases; nucleotides not matched to a gene: 13. Germline CDR1 reads SGHAT; CDR2 reads FQNNGV.

The chain recombines TRBV18 with TRBJ1-1, with D hard to call. The CDR3 totals 13 residues. Germline CDR1 is KGHSH and CDR2 is LQKENI. V was pared by 0 bases and J by 5 bases, with 7 bases between. CDR3 DNA: TGTGCCAGCTCACCACCGGCGGAGACTGAAGCTTTCTTT. This sequence encodes CASSPPAETEAFF.

This clonotype came up many times. This chain's CDR3 is CASSEGQGQYTEAFF. CDR3 sequence (DNA): TGTGCCAGCAGTGAGGGACAGGGTCAGTACACTGAAGCTTTCTTT. The chain carries TRBV6-2 or TRBV6-3 and TRBJ1-1, with TRBD1 matching 9 bases. Trimming cost V 5 bases and J 3 bases; bases outside gene matches: 7. In germline, CDR1 is MNHEY, CDR2 SVGEGT. This CDR3 is built from 15 residues.

This clonotype was seen repeatedly, ten times or more. V is TRBV4-1 and J is TRBJ2-4, with no clear D. V was clipped by 0 bases and J by 8 bases, with 11 bases between them. Germline CDR1 is MGHRA and CDR2 is YSYEKL. CDR3 length: 14 residues. As DNA, the CDR3 is TGCGCCAGCAGCCAAGAGGAGATGGTGGACATTCAGTACTTC. Amino acids: CASSQEEMVDIQYF.